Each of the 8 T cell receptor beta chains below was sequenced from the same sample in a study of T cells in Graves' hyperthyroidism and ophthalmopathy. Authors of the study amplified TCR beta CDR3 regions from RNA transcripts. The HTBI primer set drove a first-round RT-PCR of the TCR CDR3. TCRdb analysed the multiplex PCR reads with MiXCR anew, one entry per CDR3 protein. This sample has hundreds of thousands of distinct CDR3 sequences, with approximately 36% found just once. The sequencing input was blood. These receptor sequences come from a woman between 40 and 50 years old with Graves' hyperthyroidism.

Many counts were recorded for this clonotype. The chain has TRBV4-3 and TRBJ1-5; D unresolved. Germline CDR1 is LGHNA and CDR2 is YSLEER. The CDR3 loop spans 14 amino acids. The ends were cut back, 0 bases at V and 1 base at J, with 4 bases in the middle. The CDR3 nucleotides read TGCGCCAGCAGCCAAGATCGGAGCAATCAGCCCCAGCATTTT. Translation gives CASSQDRSNQPQHF.

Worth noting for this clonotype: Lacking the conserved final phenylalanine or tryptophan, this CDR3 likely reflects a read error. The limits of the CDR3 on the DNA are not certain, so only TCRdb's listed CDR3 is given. The CDR3 reads CASSLVGP. This sequence joins TRBV7-9 and TRBJ1-3; the table's D call, TRBD1, has no DNA check behind it. In germline, CDR1 is SEHNR, CDR2 FQNEAQ (reference sequence). Counting both end residues, the CDR3 totals 8 amino acids.

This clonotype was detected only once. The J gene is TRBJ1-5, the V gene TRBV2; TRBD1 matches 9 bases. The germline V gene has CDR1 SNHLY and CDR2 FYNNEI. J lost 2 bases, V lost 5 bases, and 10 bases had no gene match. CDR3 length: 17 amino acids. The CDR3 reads CASSLQGAESGNQPQHF. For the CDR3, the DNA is TGTGCCAGCAGTTTACAGGGGGCGGAATCGGGCAATCAGCCCCAGCATTTT.

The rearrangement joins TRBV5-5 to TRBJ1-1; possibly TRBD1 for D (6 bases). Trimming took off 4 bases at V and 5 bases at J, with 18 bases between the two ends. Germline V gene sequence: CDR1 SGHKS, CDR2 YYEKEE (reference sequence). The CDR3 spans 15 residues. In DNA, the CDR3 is TGTGCCAGCAGCCCGGTACCCGAAAGGGGGACTGAAGCTTTCTTT. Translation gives CASSPVPERGTEAFF. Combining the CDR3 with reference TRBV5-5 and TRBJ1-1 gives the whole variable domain DAGVTQSPTHLIKTRGQQVTLRCSPISGHKSVSWYQQVLGQGPQFIFQYYEKEERGRGNFPDRFSARQFPNYSSELNVNALLLGDSALYLCASSPVPERGTEAFFGQGTRLTVV.

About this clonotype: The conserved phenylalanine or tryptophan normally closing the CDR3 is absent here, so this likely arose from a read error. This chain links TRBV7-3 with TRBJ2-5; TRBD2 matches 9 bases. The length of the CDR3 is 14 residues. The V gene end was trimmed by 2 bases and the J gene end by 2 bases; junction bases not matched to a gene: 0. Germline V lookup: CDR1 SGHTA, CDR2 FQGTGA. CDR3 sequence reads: CASSLAGGQETQYL. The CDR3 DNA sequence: TGTGCCAGCAGCTTAGCGGGGGGGCAAGAGACCCAGTACCTC.

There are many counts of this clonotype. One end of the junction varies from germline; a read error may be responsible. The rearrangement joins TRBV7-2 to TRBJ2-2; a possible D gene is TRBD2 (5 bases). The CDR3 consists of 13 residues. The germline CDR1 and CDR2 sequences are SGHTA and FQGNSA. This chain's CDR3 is CASSVVGVGELFF. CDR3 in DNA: TGTGCCAGCAGCGTAGTGGGAGTTGGGGAACTGTTTTTT.

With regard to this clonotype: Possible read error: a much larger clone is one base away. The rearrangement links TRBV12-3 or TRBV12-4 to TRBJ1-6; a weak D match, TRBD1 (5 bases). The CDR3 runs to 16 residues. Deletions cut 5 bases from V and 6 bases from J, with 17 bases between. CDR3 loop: CASSPLSGASNSPLHF. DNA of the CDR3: TGTGCCAGCAGTCCCCTTTCTGGGGCCTCTAATTCACCCCTCCACTTT.

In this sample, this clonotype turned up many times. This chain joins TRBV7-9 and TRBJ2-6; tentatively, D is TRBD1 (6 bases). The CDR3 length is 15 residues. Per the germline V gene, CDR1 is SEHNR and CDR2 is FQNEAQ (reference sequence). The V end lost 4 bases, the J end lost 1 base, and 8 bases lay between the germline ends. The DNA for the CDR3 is TGTGCCAGCAGCTATCAGGGGTCTGGGGCCAACGTCCTGACTTTC. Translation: CASSYQGSGANVLTF.